This T cell receptor (beta chain) was captured in a study of shared clonotypes between healthy human individuals. The study, taken as a whole, reports: Among a handful of donors, approximately 4.6% of naive CD4 clonotypes were found in common. Sharing of clonotypes among donors was expected to vary with sequencing depth. Limited genetic and exposure-history diversity came from having few donors.

This CDR3 contains 15 residues. Germline V lookup: CDR1 SGHAT, CDR2 FQDESV (reference sequence). Clones were read by immunoSEQ multiplex PCR, and TCRdb kept only the in-frame ones, dropping some. Altogether over 2,000,000 clones are present, roughly 95% being singletons, with the ten largest covering about 1.7%. Positive CCR7 selection of CD45RO-negative cells yielded the naive CD8 cells, and terminally differentiated effector memory CD45RA+ cells were excluded. A remark on this clone: Antigen specificity is unknown.

This clonotype was obtained from a man in his late teens or twenties in good health. Some clones in this sample may be carry-over from other donors' samples. The V gene is TRBV11-1, the J gene TRBJ2-7; D is perhaps TRBD1 or TRBD2 (5 bases each). The J call is uncertain, as TRBJ2-5 better fits the DNA end. Sequencing was carried out using naive CD8+ T cells from PBMCs. In DNA form, the CDR3 reads TGTGCCAGCAGCCGTCTTCGGGACCGACAAGAGACCCAGTACTTC. Its translation is CASSRLRDRQETQYF.